The present entry profiles one T cell receptor (beta chain) with its context. As yet, its antigen is unknown. These data belong to a study of vaccination effects on CD4 cells after COVID-19. Across the whole study: All study participants received two doses of BNT162b2 or mRNA-1273 vaccine.

ViraFEST assay sequencing came after antigen-specific CD4+ T cells were expanded with viral peptide pools. Having been cultured for roughly 10 days, the cells underwent CD4+ T cell isolation. Vaccinated recipients, who were negative for nucleocapsid antibodies, had no history of SARS-CoV-2 infection. A half-volume exchange with IL-2 medium occurred on days 3 and 7. TCRdb keeps only in-frame clones here, not all; method: immunoSEQ multiplex PCR. The repertoire holds roughly 50,000 clones, with more than 70% as singletons. The sequence came from a human donor who received a COVID-19 vaccine. Sequencing used CD4+ T cells from PBMCs cultured with HCoV-OC43 spike peptides, obtained before COVID-19 vaccination. Indicated subset: HCoV-OC43 spike overlapping peptide pool stimulation.

The CDR3 reads CSADRGETQYF. CDR3 DNA: TGCAGTGCTGACAGGGGTGAGACCCAGTACTTC. This chain joins TRBV20-1 and TRBJ2-5; 8 nucleotides align to TRBD1. This CDR3 contains 11 residues. Losses at the gene ends were 5 bases for V and 5 bases for J; bases not matched to a gene: 1. Germline assignment: CDR1 DFQATT and CDR2 SNEGSKA (reference sequence).